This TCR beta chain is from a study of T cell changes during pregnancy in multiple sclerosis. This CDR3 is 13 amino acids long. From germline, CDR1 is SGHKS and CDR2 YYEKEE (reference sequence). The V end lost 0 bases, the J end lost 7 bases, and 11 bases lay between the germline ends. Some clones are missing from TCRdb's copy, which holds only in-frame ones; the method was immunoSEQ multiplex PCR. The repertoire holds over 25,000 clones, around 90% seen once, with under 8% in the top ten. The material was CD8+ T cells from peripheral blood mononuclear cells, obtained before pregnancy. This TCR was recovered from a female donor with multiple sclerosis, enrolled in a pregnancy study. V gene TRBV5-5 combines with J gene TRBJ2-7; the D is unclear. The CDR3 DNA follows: TGTGCCAGCAGCTTGGGACAATCCTGGGAGCAGTACTTC. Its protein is CASSLGQSWEQYF.